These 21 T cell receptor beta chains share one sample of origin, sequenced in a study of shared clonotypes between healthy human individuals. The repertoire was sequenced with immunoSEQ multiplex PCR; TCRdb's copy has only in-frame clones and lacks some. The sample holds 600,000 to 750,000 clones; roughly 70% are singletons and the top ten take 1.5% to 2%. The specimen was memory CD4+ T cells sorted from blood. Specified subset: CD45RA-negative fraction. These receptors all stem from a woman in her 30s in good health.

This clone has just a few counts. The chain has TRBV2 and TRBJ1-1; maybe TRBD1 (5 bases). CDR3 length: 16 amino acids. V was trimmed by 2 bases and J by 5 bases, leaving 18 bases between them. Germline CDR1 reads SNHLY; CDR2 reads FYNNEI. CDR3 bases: TGTGCCAGCAGTGAAAGCGCACCGGGACGTTTGACTGAAGCTTTCTTT. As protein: CASSESAPGRLTEAFF.

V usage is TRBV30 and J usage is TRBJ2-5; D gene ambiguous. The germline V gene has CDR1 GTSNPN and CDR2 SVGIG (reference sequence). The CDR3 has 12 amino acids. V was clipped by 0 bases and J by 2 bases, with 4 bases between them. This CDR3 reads CAWSVSQETQYF. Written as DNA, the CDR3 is TGTGCCTGGAGTGTATCTCAAGAGACCCAGTACTTC.

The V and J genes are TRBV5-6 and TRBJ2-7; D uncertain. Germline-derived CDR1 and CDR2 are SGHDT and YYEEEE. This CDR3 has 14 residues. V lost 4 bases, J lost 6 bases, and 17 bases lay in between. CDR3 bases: TGTGCCAGCAGCAGAAGGCAGAAGGGTCGCGAGCAGTACTTC. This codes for CASSRRQKGREQYF.

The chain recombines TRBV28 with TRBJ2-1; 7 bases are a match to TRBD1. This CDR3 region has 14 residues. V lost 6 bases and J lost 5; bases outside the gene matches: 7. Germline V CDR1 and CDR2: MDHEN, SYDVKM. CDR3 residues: CASSRDSANNEQFF. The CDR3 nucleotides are TGTGCCAGCAGCAGGGACAGTGCTAACAATGAGCAGTTCTTC.

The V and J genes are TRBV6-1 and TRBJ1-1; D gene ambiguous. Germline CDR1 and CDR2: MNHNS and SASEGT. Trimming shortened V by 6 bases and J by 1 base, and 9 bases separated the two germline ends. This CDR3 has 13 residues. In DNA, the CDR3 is TGTGCCAGCAGCCGGATAGAGAACACTGAAGCTTTCTTT. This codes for CASSRIENTEAFF.

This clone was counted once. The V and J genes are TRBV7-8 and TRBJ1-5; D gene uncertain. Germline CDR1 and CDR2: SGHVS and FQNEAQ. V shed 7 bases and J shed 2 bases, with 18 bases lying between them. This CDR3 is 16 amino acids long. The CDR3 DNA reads TGTGCCAGCACCCCTCGTACGGGGAGGCGCAATCAGCCCCAGCATTTT. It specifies CASTPRTGRRNQPQHF.

The CDR3 reads CASSPRGTENQPQHF. The CDR3 DNA reads as TGTGCCAGCTCACCACGGGGGACAGAAAATCAGCCCCAGCATTTT. V gene TRBV18 combines with J gene TRBJ1-5; 7 bases align to TRBD1. The trim removed 1 base at V and 4 bases at J, leaving 4 bases unmatched. The germline V gene has CDR1 KGHSH and CDR2 LQKENI. There are 15 residues in the CDR3.

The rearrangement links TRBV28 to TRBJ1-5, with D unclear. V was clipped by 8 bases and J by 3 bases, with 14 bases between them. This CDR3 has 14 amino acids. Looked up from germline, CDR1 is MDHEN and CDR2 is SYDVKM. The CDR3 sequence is CASGPGLNNQPQHF. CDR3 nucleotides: TGTGCCAGCGGGCCGGGCCTGAACAATCAGCCCCAGCATTTT.

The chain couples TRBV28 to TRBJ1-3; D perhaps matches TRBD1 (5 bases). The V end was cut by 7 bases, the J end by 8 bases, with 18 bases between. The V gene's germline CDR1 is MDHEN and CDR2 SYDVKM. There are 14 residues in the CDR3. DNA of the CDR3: TGTGCCAGCAAAATTCAAGCGGGGGTTCACACCATATATTTT. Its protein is CASKIQAGVHTIYF.

Here the CDR3 DNA reads TGTGCCAGCAGTGAAAGGTCCCCCCCTCTGGGCTACTACGAGCAGTACTTC. Amino acids: CASSERSPPLGYYEQYF. V gene TRBV25-1 combines with J gene TRBJ2-7; D uncertain. With 2 bases removed from V and 3 bases from J, the gap between germline ends came to 20 bases. This CDR3 has 17 residues. Germline CDR1 MGHDK, CDR2 SYGVNS.

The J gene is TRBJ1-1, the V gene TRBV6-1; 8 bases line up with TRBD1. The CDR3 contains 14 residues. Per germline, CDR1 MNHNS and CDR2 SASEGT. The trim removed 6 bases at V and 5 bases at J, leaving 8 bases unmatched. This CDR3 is CASRDRARGTEAFF. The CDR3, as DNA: TGTGCCAGCAGGGACAGGGCAAGAGGGACTGAAGCTTTCTTT.

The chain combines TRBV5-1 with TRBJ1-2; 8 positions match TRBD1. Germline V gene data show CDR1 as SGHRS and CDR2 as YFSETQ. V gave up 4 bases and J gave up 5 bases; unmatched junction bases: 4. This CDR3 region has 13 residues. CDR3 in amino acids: CASSAGTGYGYTF. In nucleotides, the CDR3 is TGCGCCAGCAGCGCCGGGACAGGTTATGGCTACACCTTC.

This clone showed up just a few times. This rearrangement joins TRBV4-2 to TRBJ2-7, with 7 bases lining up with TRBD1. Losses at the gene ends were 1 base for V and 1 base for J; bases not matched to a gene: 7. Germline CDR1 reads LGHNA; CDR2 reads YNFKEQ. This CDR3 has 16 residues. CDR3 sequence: CASSQVLSQGSYEQYF. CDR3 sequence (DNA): TGTGCCAGCAGCCAAGTATTGTCACAGGGGTCCTACGAGCAGTACTTC.

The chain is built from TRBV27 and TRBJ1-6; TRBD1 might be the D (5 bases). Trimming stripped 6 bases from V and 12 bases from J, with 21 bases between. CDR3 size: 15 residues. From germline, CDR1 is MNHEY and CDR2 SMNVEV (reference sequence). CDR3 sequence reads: CASRGVGGRPEPLHF. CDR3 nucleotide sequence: TGTGCCAGCAGAGGGGTCGGTGGGCGGCCCGAACCCCTCCACTTT.

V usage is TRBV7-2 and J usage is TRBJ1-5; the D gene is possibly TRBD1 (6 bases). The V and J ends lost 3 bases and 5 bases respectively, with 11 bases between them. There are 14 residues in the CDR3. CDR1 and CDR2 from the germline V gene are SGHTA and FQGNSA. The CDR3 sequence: CASSFRGGDQPQHF. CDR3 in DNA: TGTGCCAGCAGCTTCAGGGGTGGCGATCAGCCCCAGCATTTT. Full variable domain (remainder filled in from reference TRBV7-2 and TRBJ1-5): GAGVSQSPSNKVTEKGKDVELRCDPISGHTALYWYRQSLGQGLEFLIYFQGNSAPDKSGLPSDRFSAERTGGSVSTLTIQRTQQEDSAVYLCASSFRGGDQPQHFGDGTRLSIL.

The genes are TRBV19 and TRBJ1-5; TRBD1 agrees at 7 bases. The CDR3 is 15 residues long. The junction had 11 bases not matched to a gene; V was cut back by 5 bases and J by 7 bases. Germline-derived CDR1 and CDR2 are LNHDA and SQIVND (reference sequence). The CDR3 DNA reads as TGTGCCAGTAGTGCAATCGACAGGGTCCACCAGCCCCAGCATTTT. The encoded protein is CASSAIDRVHQPQHF.

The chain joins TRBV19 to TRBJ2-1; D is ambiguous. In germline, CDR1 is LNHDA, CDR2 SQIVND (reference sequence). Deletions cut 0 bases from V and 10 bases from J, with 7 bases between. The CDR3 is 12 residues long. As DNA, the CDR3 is TGTGCCAGTAGTATAGATAGGCAAGAGCAGTTCTTC. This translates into CASSIDRQEQFF. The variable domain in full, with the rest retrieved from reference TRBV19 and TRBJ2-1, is DGGITQSPKYLFRKEGQNVTLSCEQNLNHDAMYWYRQDPGQGLRLIYYSQIVNDFQKGDIAEGYSVSREKKESFPLTVTSAQKNPTAFYLCASSIDRQEQFFGPGTRLTVL.

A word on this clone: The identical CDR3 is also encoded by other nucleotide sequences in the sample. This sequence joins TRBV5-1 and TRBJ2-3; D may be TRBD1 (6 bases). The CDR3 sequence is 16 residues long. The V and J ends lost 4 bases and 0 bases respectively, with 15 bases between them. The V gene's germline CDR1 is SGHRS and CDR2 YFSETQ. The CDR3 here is CASSTAQGPSTDTQYF. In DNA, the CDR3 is TGCGCCAGCAGCACCGCACAGGGCCCTAGCACAGATACGCAGTATTTT.

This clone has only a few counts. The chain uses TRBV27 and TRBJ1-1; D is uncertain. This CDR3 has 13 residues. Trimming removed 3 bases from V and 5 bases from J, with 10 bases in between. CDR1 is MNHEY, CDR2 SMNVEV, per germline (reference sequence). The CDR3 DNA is TGTGCCAGCAGTTTGCGAAGGGCGACTGAAGCTTTCTTT. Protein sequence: CASSLRRATEAFF.

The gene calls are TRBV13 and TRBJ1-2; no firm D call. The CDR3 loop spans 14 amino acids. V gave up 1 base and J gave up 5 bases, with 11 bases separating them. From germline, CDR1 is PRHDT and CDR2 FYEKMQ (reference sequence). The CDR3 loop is CASSLVGQVYGYTF. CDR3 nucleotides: TGTGCCAGCAGCTTAGTGGGTCAGGTTTATGGCTACACCTTC.

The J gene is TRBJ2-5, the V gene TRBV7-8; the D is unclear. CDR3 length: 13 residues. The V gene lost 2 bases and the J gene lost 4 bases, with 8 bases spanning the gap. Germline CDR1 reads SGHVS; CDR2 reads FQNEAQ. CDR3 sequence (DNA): TGTGCCAGCAGCTTATTTGAGCTAGAGACCCAGTACTTC. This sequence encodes CASSLFELETQYF. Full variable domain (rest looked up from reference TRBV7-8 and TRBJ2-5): GAGVSQSPRYKVAKRGQDVALRCDPISGHVSLFWYQQALGQGPEFLTYFQNEAQLDKSGLPSDRFFAERPEGSVSTLKIQRTQQEDSAVYLCASSLFELETQYFGPGTRLLVL.